Each of the 9 T cell receptor beta chains below was sequenced from the same sample in a study of T cells in Graves' hyperthyroidism and ophthalmopathy. The investigators amplified TCR beta CDR3 regions from RNA transcripts. First-round RT-PCR of the TCR CDR3 relied on the HTBI primer set. MiXCR was run by TCRdb on the multiplex PCR reads, yielding one entry per CDR3 protein. The sample includes approximately 400,000 distinct CDR3 sequences, approximately 15% of them seen just once. Sequences were obtained from blood. Every receptor here comes from a man aged 30-40 years with Graves' hyperthyroidism that later progressed to Graves' ophthalmopathy.

There are many counts of this clonotype. V gene TRBV20-1 combines with J gene TRBJ2-7, with 10 bases lining up with TRBD1. This CDR3 is 14 amino acids long. Germline CDR1 reads DFQATT; CDR2 reads SNEGSKA (reference sequence). V was clipped by 3 bases and J by 0 bases; unmatched bases: 2. The CDR3: CSASGTGDSYEQYF. The CDR3 DNA reads as TGCAGTGCTAGTGGGACAGGGGACTCCTACGAGCAGTACTTC.

This clonotype was recorded at least ten times. The chain employs TRBV5-1 and TRBJ1-5; D remains unclear. The CDR3 consists of 15 residues. Germline CDR1 reads SGHRS; CDR2 reads YFSETQ. V was clipped by 1 base and J by 0 bases, with 8 bases between them. CDR3 DNA sequence: TGCGCCAGCAGCTTGCGAGGGAATAGCAATCAGCCCCAGCATTTT. Protein product: CASSLRGNSNQPQHF.

This clonotype was recorded at least ten times. The CDR3 loop is CSAGLGIAGNIQYF. CDR3 coding DNA: TGCAGTGCTGGTCTTGGAATAGCAGGAAACATTCAGTACTTC. The gene calls are TRBV20-1 and TRBJ2-4; D uncertain. The germline V and J ends were trimmed by 5 bases and 6 bases, with 17 bases remaining between them. The CDR3 has 14 amino acids. From germline, CDR1 is DFQATT and CDR2 SNEGSKA (reference sequence).

The V call is TRBV9, the J call TRBJ2-3; D gene ambiguous. In germline, CDR1 is SGDLS, CDR2 YYNGEE. CDR3 size: 14 residues. V lost 0 bases and J 6 bases, leaving 11 bases between the germline ends. CDR3 protein: CASSVGGSSDTQYF. DNA of the CDR3: TGTGCCAGCAGCGTAGGGGGTAGCTCGGATACGCAGTATTTT.

This clonotype was seen many times. The chain links TRBV12-3 or TRBV12-4 to TRBJ2-5; D is perhaps TRBD1 (6 bases). V lost 2 bases and J lost 1, with 17 bases in between. This CDR3 has 17 amino acids. Here the CDR3 DNA reads TGTGCCAGCAGTTTAAGGGGGTCTAATGCAGGCCAAGAGACCCAGTACTTC. Its translation: CASSLRGSNAGQETQYF.

This rearrangement joins TRBV20-1 to TRBJ2-1; no definite D call. The V and J ends lost 2 bases and 0 bases respectively, with 11 bases between them. Germline V lookup: CDR1 DFQATT, CDR2 SNEGSKA (reference sequence). This CDR3 spans 15 amino acids. DNA of the CDR3: TGCAGTGCTAGATCCCCCGAAAGCTCCTACAATGAGCAGTTCTTC. Amino acids: CSARSPESSYNEQFF.

This clonotype was recorded many times. The V gene is TRBV7-6, the J gene TRBJ2-5; D is perhaps TRBD2 (6 bases). The length of the CDR3 is 13 residues. Germline CDR1 SGHVS, CDR2 FNYEAQ. V was cut by 1 base and J by 5 bases, with 8 bases left in between. CDR3 sequence: CASSLGAGETQYF. The CDR3 DNA follows: TGTGCCAGCAGCTTAGGGGCGGGGGAGACCCAGTACTTC.

The genes are TRBV10-3 and TRBJ2-2, with D possibly matching TRBD2 (6 bases). The CDR3 has 16 amino acids. CDR1 is ENHRY and CDR2 is SYGVKD in the germline V gene. With 7 bases removed from V and 5 bases from J, the gap between germline ends came to 20 bases. CDR3 DNA: TGTGCCATCAAGAAGCACCGGGACTCGGGGACCGGGGAGCTGTTTTTT. This gives the protein CAIKKHRDSGTGELFF.

This clonotype has more than one count but fewer than ten. The chain carries TRBV5-1 and TRBJ1-5; tentatively, D is TRBD1 (5 bases). Germline V CDR1 and CDR2: SGHRS, YFSETQ. The CDR3 totals 15 residues. V lost 4 bases to trimming and J lost 5 bases, with 16 bases between them. CDR3 bases: TGCGCCAGCAGCCCCGGGGGGTCATCTTATCAGCCCCAGCATTTT. Translation: CASSPGGSSYQPQHF.